These 19 T cell receptor beta chains were all obtained from the same sample, sequenced in a study of blood T cell repertoires in COVID-19. The repertoire was sequenced with immunoSEQ multiplex PCR; TCRdb's copy has only in-frame clones and lacks some. The sample lists 200,000 to 250,000 clones; approximately 84% were seen once. The specimen sequenced was peripheral blood. These receptor sequences come from a middle-aged man with acute or convalescent COVID-19.

CDR3 residues: CASSDRASGNTIYF. CDR3 DNA sequence: TGTGCCAGCAGTGACAGGGCCTCTGGAAACACCATATATTTT. This chain uses TRBV28 with TRBJ1-3; 7 bases map to TRBD1. Germline assignment: CDR1 MDHEN and CDR2 SYDVKM. The CDR3 contains 14 residues. The trim removed 5 bases at V and 0 bases at J, leaving 1 base unmatched.

The chain is built from TRBV19 and TRBJ1-2; TRBD1 matches at 8 bases. The CDR3 is 14 amino acids. Trimming removed 5 bases from V and 4 bases from J; junction bases left unmatched: 6. Germline V gene lookup returns CDR1 LNHDA and CDR2 SQIVND (reference sequence). CDR3 sequence: CASSPGQGGYGYTF. The CDR3 DNA is TGTGCCAGTAGTCCAGGACAGGGAGGCTATGGCTACACCTTC.

The rearrangement links TRBV7-9 to TRBJ1-2, with D maybe TRBD1 (6 bases). This CDR3 has 15 amino acids. CDR1 is SEHNR and CDR2 is FQNEAQ in the germline V gene (reference sequence). V lost 1 base and J 4 bases, leaving 13 bases between the germline ends. The CDR3 loop is CASSLDQVRGYGYTF. Here the CDR3 DNA reads TGTGCCAGCAGCTTAGATCAAGTCAGGGGCTATGGCTACACCTTC. Complete variable domain (other parts from reference TRBV7-9 and TRBJ1-2): DTGVSQNPRHKITKRGQNVTFRCDPISEHNRLYWYRQTLGQGPEFLTYFQNEAQLEKSRLLSDRFSAERPKGSFSTLEIQRTEQGDSAMYLCASSLDQVRGYGYTFGSGTRLTVV.

The chain couples TRBV5-1 to TRBJ2-1; 14 bases map to TRBD2. With 4 bases clipped from V and 10 bases from J, the junction kept 13 bases outside the gene matches. CDR1 and CDR2 from the germline V gene are SGHRS and YFSETQ. This CDR3 contains 17 residues. The CDR3 region is CASSIFSTSGGAQEQFF. The CDR3 bases are TGCGCCAGCAGCATTTTTTCGACTAGCGGGGGGGCACAAGAGCAGTTCTTC.

V and J are TRBV6-5 and TRBJ1-1; TRBD1 matches 8 bases. The germline V gene encodes CDR1 MNHEY and CDR2 SVGAGI. The CDR3 loop spans 13 amino acids. V shed 6 bases, J shed 5 bases, and the junction held 5 bases outside the gene matches. CDR3 DNA sequence: TGTGCCAGCAGACAGGGGGGATATACTGAAGCTTTCTTT. Residues: CASRQGGYTEAFF.

The chain links TRBV18 to TRBJ1-1; D uncertain. The CDR3 has 15 residues. Trimming stripped 0 bases from V and 11 bases from J, with 19 bases between. The germline V gene encodes CDR1 KGHSH and CDR2 LQKENI. In DNA, the CDR3 is TGTGCCAGCTCACCACCTGAAACCGTTGGTCAGGCGGCTTTCTTT. Translated: CASSPPETVGQAAFF.

The CDR3, as DNA: TGTGCCAGTAGTGGGGGGAAGTCAGGGGGCTACGAGACCCAGTACTTC. Translating gives CASSGGKSGGYETQYF. The chain employs TRBV19 and TRBJ2-5; 8 bases are shared with TRBD1. The germline V gene has CDR1 LNHDA and CDR2 SQIVND (reference sequence). V lost 5 bases and J lost 5; bases outside the gene matches: 13. The CDR3 runs to 16 residues.

The CDR3 loop reads CASLAAGLNQPQHF. The CDR3 nucleotides are TGTGCCAGCTTGGCCGCGGGTCTCAATCAGCCCCAGCATTTT. This chain uses TRBV6-5 with TRBJ1-5; D is ambiguous. The CDR3 is made up of 14 amino acids. V was cut by 8 bases and J by 3 bases, with 14 bases left in between. Looked up from germline, CDR1 is MNHEY and CDR2 is SVGAGI.

This sequence joins TRBV19 and TRBJ1-1, with 10 bases identical to TRBD1. The J segment lost 5 bases and the V segment lost 5 bases, leaving 8 bases of the junction unmatched. The germline gives CDR1 LNHDA, CDR2 SQIVND (reference sequence). This CDR3 comprises 15 residues. As DNA, the CDR3 is TGTGCCAGTAGTGCCACGACAGGGGGCGAAACTGAAGCTTTCTTT. Translation gives CASSATTGGETEAFF.

This chain links TRBV11-2 with TRBJ2-2; D perhaps matches TRBD2 (5 bases). There are 15 residues in the CDR3. Germline V CDR1 and CDR2: SGHAT, FQNNGV. Trimming pared 0 bases from V and 9 bases from J, leaving 14 bases between. Here the CDR3 reads CASSLDSRVLRELFF. The CDR3 DNA follows: TGTGCCAGCAGCTTAGATTCGCGGGTCCTAAGGGAGCTGTTTTTT.

J is TRBJ1-4 and V is TRBV6-8; D unresolved. There are 14 residues in the CDR3. The germline V gene has CDR1 MNHGY and CDR2 SAAAGT. V was trimmed by 7 bases and J by 2 bases, leaving 11 bases between them. CDR3 bases: TGTGCCAGCAAGGTTGGAGAGACTAATGAAAAACTGTTTTTT. Encoded protein: CASKVGETNEKLFF.

As to this clone: Other DNA sequences in the sample encode the same CDR3. This chain connects TRBV7-9 to TRBJ1-2; TRBD1 is a possible D gene (6 bases). CDR1 is SEHNR, CDR2 FQNEAQ, per germline (reference sequence). With 1 base removed from V and 6 bases from J, the gap between germline ends came to 9 bases. The CDR3 is 13 residues long. CDR3 nucleotides: TGTGCCAGCAGCTTAGAAAACAGGGATGGCTACACCTTC. This encodes CASSLENRDGYTF.

V gene TRBV7-3 combines with J gene TRBJ2-1; 7 bases agree with TRBD2. Germline V gives CDR1 SGHTA, CDR2 FQGTGA. This CDR3 spans 14 amino acids. J lost 1 base, V lost 4 bases, and 1 base had no gene match. This CDR3 is CASSYGGSYNEQFF. In DNA, the CDR3 is TGTGCCAGCAGCTACGGGGGGTCCTACAATGAGCAGTTCTTC.

CDR3 in DNA: TGTGCCAGCAGCTTAAATCGACAGGGTGGTAGGGAGACCCAGTACTTC. This encodes CASSLNRQGGRETQYF. J is TRBJ2-5 and V is TRBV5-8, with 7 bases matching TRBD1. CDR1 and CDR2 (germline): SGHTS, YDEGEE. This CDR3 comprises 16 residues. J lost 5 bases, V lost 2 bases, and 12 bases had no gene match.

This clone occurred a few times. This rearrangement joins TRBV6-4 to TRBJ2-3; TRBD1 agrees at 8 bases. Germline assignment: CDR1 MRHNA and CDR2 SNTAGT. Germline trimming cut 4 bases from V and 1 base from J; bases unmatched to any gene: 1. This CDR3 region has 14 residues. As DNA, the CDR3 is TGTGCCAGCAGTGCAGGGGGCGGCACAGATACGCAGTATTTT. Encoded protein: CASSAGGGTDTQYF.

The rearrangement links TRBV25-1 to TRBJ2-1; 12 nucleotides align to TRBD2. The junction had 5 bases not matched to a gene; V was cut back by 3 bases and J by 2 bases. Germline V gene sequence: CDR1 MGHDK, CDR2 SYGVNS. This CDR3 is 17 amino acids long. The CDR3 protein is CASSDSLAGGPYNEQFF. The DNA of the CDR3 is TGTGCCAGCAGTGATTCCCTAGCGGGGGGGCCCTACAATGAGCAGTTCTTC.

This clone has a handful of counts. The rearrangement joins TRBV20-1 to TRBJ2-7, with D possibly being TRBD2 (5 bases). CDR3 length equals 11 residues. Deletions cut 3 bases from V and 6 bases from J, with 9 bases between. Germline V gives CDR1 DFQATT, CDR2 SNEGSKA (reference sequence). CDR3 sequence: CSASRGAEQYF. The CDR3 nucleotides read TGCAGTGCTAGTCGGGGAGCCGAGCAGTACTTC.

CDR3 DNA sequence: TGTGCCAGCAGGCCGACAGGGGGCACTGAAGCTTTCTTT. Its translation: CASRPTGGTEAFF. The rearrangement joins TRBV27 to TRBJ1-1; 9 nucleotides align to TRBD1. There are 13 residues in the CDR3. Trimming removed 6 bases from V and 4 bases from J; junction bases left unmatched: 3. Germline CDR1 reads MNHEY; CDR2 reads SMNVEV (reference sequence).

The gene calls are TRBV19 and TRBJ1-1, with unresolved D. V shed 3 bases and J shed 0 bases, with 5 bases lying between them. The V gene's germline CDR1 is LNHDA and CDR2 SQIVND (reference sequence). The length of the CDR3 is 13 residues. The CDR3 coding sequence is TGTGCCAGTAGTATCGAGATGAACACTGAAGCTTTCTTT. Protein sequence: CASSIEMNTEAFF.